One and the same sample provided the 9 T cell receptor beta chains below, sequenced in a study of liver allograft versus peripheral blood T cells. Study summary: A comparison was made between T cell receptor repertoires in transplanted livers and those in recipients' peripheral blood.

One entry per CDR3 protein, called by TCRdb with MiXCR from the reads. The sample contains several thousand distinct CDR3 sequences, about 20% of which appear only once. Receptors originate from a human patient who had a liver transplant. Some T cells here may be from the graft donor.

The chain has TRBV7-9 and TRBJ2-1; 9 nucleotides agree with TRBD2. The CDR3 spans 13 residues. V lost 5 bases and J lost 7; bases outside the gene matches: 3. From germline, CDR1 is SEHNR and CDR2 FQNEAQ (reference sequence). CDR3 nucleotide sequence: TGTGCCAGCAGCCCCAGCGGGAGGAATGAGCAGTTCTTC. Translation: CASSPSGRNEQFF.

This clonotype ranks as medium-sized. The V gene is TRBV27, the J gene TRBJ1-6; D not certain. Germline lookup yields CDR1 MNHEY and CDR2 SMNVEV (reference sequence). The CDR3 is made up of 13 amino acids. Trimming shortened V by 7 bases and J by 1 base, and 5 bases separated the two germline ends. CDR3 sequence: CASKSSYNSPLHF. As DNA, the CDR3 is TGTGCCAGCAAGAGTTCCTATAATTCACCCCTCCACTTT.

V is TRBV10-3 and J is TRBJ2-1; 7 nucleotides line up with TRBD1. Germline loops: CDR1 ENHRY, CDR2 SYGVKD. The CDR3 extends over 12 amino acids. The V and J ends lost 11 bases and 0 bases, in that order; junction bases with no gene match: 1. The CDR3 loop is CAAGGSYNEQFF. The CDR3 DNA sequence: TGTGCCGCAGGGGGCTCCTACAATGAGCAGTTCTTC.

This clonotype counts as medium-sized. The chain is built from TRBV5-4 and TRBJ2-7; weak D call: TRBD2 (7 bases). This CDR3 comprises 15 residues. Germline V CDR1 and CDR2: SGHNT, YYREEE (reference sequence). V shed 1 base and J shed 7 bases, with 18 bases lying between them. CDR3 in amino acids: CASSLRGGPGREQYF. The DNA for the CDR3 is TGTGCCAGCAGCTTGCGTGGGGGCCCCGGGAGGGAGCAGTACTTC.

The CDR3 loop is CASSLDMGQGAKETQYF. As DNA, the CDR3 is TGTGCCAGCAGCTTAGATATGGGACAAGGCGCGAAAGAGACCCAGTACTTC. The V gene is TRBV11-2, the J gene TRBJ2-5; a weak D match, TRBD1 (6 bases). CDR1 SGHAT and CDR2 FQNNGV come from the germline V gene. The CDR3 runs to 17 residues. V was cut by 0 bases and J by 3 bases, with 17 bases left in between.

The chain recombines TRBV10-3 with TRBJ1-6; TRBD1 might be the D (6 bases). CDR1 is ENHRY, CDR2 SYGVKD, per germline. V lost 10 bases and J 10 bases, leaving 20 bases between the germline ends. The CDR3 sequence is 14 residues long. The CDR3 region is CATGSGRGESPLHF. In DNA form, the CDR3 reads TGTGCCACGGGATCGGGCAGGGGAGAATCACCCCTCCACTTT.

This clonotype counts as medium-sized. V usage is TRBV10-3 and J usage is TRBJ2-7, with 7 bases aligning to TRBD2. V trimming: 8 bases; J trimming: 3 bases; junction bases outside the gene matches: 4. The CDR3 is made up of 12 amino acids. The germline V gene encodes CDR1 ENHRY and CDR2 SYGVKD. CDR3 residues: CAIGGLVYEQYF. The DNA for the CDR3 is TGTGCCATCGGTGGACTAGTCTACGAGCAGTACTTC.

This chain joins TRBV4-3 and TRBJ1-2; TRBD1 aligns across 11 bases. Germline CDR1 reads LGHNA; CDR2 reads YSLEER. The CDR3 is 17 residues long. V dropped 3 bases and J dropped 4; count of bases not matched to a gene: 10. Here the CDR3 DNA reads TGCGCCAGCAGCCACCAAAGGACAGGGGGCTATCTCTATGGCTACACCTTC. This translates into CASSHQRTGGYLYGYTF.

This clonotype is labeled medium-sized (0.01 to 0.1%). Here the CDR3 reads CASSHHGSRQGSYGYTF. The CDR3 nucleotides are TGTGCCAGCAGCCACCATGGGTCAAGGCAGGGAAGTTATGGCTACACCTTC. The rearrangement joins TRBV6-2 or TRBV6-3 to TRBJ1-2, with D perhaps matching TRBD1 (5 bases). Germline loops: CDR1 MNHEY, CDR2 SVGEGT. V gave up 6 bases and J gave up 5 bases, with 25 bases separating them. CDR3 length: 17 residues.